The present TCR beta chain was sequenced within a study of beta chain features in type 1 diabetes. Points from the study as a whole: Patients with Type 1 diabetes showed moderately but significantly shorter TCRB CDR3s in all four CD4+ subsets. Over-representation of high TCR-expressing cells was a possible consequence of cDNA sequencing. Shorter templates might be favored by PCR, and equally so in patients and in controls.

With regard to this clone: What it binds is unknown.

The study reverse transcribed the entire isolated RNA, so it sequenced expressed TCRB transcripts. Approximately 3.6 million reads per sample were averaged for naive, central memory and regulatory samples. Generated by immunoSEQ multiplex PCR, the TCRdb table keeps only in-frame clones and is missing some. The sample consists of about 390,000 clones, 9.6% of them appearing once. The sequenced sample was central memory CD4+ T cells from blood. The source is a man aged 30 to 39 with type 1 diabetes.

CDR3: CASSQAPDRGTIYF. In DNA form, the CDR3 reads TGTGCCAGCTCACAGGCTCCGGACCGAGGGACCATATATTTT. The chain joins TRBV18 to TRBJ1-3; D unclear. Trimming took 4 bases from V and 10 from J, leaving 17 bases between them. There are 14 residues in the CDR3. The germline V gene has CDR1 KGHSH and CDR2 LQKENI.